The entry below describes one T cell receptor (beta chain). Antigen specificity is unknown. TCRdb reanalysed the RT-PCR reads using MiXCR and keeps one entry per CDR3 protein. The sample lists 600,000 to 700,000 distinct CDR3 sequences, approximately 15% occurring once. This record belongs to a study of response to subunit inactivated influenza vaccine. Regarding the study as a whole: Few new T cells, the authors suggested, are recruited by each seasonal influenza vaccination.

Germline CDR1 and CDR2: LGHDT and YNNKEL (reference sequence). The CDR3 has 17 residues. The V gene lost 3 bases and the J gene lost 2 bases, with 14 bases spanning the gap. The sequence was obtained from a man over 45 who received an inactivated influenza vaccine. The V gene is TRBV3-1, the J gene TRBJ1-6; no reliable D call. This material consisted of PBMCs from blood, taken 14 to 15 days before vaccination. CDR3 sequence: CASSQAFVGAYNSPLHF. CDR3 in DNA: TGTGCCAGCAGCCAGGCGTTTGTTGGGGCCTATAATTCACCCCTCCACTTT. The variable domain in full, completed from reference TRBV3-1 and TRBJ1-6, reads DTAVSQTPKYLVTQMGNDKSIKCEQNLGHDTMYWYKQDSKKFLKIMFSYNNKELIINETVPNRFSPKSPDKAHLNLHINSLELGDSAVYFCASSQAFVGAYNSPLHFGNGTRLTVT.